Sequencing of this T cell receptor beta chain was carried out in a study of beta chain features in type 1 diabetes. V lost 4 bases and J lost 2, with 8 bases in between. Germline V CDR1 and CDR2: SQVTM, ANQGSEA. This CDR3 has 12 residues. CD45RO/CCR7/CD25/CD127/CD95/CD27 sorting isolated CD4+ naive, central memory, regulatory and stem cell-like memory cells. Study-wide findings and caveats: Within each of all four CD4+ subsets, Type 1 diabetes patients had TCRB CDR3s that were moderately but significantly shorter. In type 1 diabetes patients, VDJ junctions had fewer insertions; deletions at these junctions were more frequent. The influence of HLA type on TCRB rearrangement stayed undetermined.

A word on this clone: What it binds is unknown.

Sequencing targeted expressed TCRB transcripts, as all isolated RNA had been reverse transcribed. Here immunoSEQ multiplex PCR was the method, and the copy in TCRdb shows in-frame clones only, minus some. The data show 200,000 to 250,000 clones, with more than 15% seen just once and about 0.08% held by the top ten. Material for sequencing was naive CD4+ T cells from blood. This chain uses TRBV29-1 with TRBJ1-2; tentative D call: TRBD1 (6 bases). This clonotype was sampled from a man aged 25-45 years with type 1 diabetes. This CDR3 is CSVGDTNYGYTF. The CDR3 coding sequence is TGCAGCGTTGGGGACACAAACTATGGCTACACCTTC.